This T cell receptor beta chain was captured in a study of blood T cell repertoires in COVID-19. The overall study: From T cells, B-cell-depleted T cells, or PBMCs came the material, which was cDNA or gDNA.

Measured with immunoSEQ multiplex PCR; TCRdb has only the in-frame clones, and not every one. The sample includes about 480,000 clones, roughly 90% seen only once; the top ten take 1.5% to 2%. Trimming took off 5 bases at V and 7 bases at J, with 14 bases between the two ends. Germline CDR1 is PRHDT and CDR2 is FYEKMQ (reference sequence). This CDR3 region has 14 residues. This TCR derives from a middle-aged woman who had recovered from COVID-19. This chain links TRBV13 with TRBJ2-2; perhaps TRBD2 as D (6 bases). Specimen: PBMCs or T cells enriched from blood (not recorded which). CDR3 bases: TGTGCCAGCAGCCATCAGGAGGGGAACGGGGAGCTGTTTTTT. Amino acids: CASSHQEGNGELFF.